This record looks at one TCR beta chain sequence and its context. Its antigen remains unidentified. The data were taken from a study of CD4 T cell repertoires in COVID-19. The protocol was immunoSEQ multiplex PCR, while the TCRdb copy is restricted to in-frame clones and leaves out a portion. The data hold under 650 clones, with about 23% observed a single time. Trimming pared 5 bases from V and 6 bases from J, leaving 19 bases between. This CDR3 has 15 amino acids. Per germline, CDR1 MDHEN and CDR2 SYDVKM. The source material was memory CD4+ T cells, cultured in vitro, sampled after recovery from COVID-19. This clonotype was obtained from a human donor who had COVID-19. J is TRBJ1-2 and V is TRBV28; D is perhaps TRBD1 (5 bases). This CDR3 is CASSPQLTAGNGYTF. CDR3 nucleotides: TGTGCCAGCAGTCCGCAATTGACAGCTGGGAATGGCTACACCTTC.